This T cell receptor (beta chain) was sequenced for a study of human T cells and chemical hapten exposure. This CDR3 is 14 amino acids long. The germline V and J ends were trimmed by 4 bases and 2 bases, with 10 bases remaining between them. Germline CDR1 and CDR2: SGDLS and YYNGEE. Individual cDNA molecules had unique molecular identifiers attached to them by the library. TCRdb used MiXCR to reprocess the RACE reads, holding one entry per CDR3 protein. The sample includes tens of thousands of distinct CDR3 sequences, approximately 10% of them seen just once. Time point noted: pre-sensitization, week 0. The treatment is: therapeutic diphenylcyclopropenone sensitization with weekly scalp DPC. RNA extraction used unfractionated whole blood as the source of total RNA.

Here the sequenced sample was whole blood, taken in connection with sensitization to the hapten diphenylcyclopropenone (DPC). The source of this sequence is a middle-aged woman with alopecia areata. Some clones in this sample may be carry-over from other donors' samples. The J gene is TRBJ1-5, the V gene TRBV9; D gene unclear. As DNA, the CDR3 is TGTGCCAGCAGCCAAACCTCGGGCAATCAGCCCCAGCATTTT. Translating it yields CASSQTSGNQPQHF.